Below, one TCR beta chain is given with its context. The ends were cut back, 6 bases at V and 2 bases at J, with 13 bases in the middle. Germline values: CDR1 SQVTM, CDR2 ANQGSEA. The CDR3 loop spans 13 amino acids. Profiling relied on immunoSEQ multiplex PCR, and the TCRdb table lists in-frame clones only, not all of them. The table includes about 88,000 clones, about 92% detected once. These data originate in a study of T cell changes during pregnancy in multiple sclerosis. The chain uses TRBV29-1 and TRBJ1-1; tentative D call: TRBD1 (5 bases). This TCR derives from a female donor with multiple sclerosis, enrolled in a pregnancy study. The source was peripheral blood, collected in the first trimester of pregnancy. DNA for the CDR3: TGCAGCGTCTACGATTGGACAAACACTGAAGCTTTCTTT. Translated: CSVYDWTNTEAFF.